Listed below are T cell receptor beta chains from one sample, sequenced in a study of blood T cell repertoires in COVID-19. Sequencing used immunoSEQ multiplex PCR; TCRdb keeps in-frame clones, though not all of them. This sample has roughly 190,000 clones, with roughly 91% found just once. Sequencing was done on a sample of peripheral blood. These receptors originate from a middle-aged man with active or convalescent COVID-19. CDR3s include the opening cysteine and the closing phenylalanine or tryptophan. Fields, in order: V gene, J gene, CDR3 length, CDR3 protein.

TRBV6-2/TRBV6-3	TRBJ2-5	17	CASSYSSREGTRETQYF
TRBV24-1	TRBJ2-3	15	CATSDGQGATDTQYF
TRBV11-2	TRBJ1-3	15	CASSLEGSSGNTIYF
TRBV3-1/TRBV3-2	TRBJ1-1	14	CASSRGTGGTEAFF
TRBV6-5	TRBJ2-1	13	CASSSDYYNEQFF
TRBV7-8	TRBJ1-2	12	CASNRDHGGYTF
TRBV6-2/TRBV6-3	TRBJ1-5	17	CASSRDPSGGADQPQHF
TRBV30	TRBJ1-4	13	CAWSVSGNEKLFF
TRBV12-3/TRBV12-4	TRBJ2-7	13	CASSLSKTYEQYF
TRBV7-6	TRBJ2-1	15	CASSLLAGEGNEQFF
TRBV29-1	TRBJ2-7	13	CSVSRDRGREQYF
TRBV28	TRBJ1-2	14	CASTPYGLNYGYTF
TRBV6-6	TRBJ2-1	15	CASSLLAGVFDEQFF
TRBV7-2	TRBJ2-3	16	CASSLWRGGYTDTQYF
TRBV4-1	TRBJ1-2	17	CASSQDQWSTDPAGYTF
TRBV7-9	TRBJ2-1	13	CASSLEQYNEQFF
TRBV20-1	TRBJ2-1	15	CSASISGRSYNEQFF
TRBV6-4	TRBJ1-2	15	CASRVGTGANYGYTF
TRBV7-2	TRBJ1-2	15	CASSHGQTLGYGYTF
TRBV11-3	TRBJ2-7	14	CASSLAGEAYEQYF
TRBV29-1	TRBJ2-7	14	CSAEVGTHSYEQYF